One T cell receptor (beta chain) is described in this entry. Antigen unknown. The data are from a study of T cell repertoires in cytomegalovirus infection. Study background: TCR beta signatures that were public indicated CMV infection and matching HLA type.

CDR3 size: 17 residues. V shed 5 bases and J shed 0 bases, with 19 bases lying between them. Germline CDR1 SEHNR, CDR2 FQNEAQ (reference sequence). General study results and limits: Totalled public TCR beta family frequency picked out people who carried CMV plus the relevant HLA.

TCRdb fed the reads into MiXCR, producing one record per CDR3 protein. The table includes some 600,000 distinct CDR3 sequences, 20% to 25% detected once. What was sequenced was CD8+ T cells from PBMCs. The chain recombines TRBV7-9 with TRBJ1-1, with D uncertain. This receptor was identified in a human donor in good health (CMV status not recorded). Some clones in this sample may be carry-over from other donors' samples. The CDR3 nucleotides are TGTGCCAGCAGCCCCCCAGGAGCGCTTAAAATGAACACTGAAGCTTTCTTT. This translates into CASSPPGALKMNTEAFF. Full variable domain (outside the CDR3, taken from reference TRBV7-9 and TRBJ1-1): DTGVSQNPRHKITKRGQNVTFRCDPISEHNRLYWYRQTLGQGPEFLTYFQNEAQLEKSRLLSDRFSAERPKGSFSTLEIQRTEQGDSAMYLCASSPPGALKMNTEAFFGQGTRLTVV.